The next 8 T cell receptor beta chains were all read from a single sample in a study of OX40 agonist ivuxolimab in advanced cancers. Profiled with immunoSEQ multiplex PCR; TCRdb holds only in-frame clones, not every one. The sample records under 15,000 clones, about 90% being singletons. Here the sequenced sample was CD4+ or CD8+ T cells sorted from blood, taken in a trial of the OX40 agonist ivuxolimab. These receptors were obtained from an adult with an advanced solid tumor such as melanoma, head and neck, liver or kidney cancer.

Written as DNA, the CDR3 is TGCGCCAGCAGCCAAGGGACACCCTATGGCTACACCTTC. Its translation is CASSQGTPYGYTF. The chain is built from TRBV4-3 and TRBJ1-2; a weak D match, TRBD1 (5 bases). V lost 1 base and J lost 4, with 7 bases in between. The CDR3 is 13 residues long. CDR1 LGHNA and CDR2 YSLEER come from the germline V gene.

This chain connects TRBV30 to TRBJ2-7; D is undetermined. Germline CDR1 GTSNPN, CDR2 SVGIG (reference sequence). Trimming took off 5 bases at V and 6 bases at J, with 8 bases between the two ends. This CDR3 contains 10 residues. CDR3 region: CAWSGVEQYF. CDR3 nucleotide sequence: TGTGCCTGGTCAGGCGTCGAGCAGTACTTC.

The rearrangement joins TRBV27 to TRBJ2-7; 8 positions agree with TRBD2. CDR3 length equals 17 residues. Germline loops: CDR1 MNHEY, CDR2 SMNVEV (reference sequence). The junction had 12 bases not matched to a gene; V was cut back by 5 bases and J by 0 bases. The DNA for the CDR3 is TGTGCCAGCAGTCCCCGGGGAGCGGGAGTGATCTCCTACGAGCAGTACTTC. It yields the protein CASSPRGAGVISYEQYF.

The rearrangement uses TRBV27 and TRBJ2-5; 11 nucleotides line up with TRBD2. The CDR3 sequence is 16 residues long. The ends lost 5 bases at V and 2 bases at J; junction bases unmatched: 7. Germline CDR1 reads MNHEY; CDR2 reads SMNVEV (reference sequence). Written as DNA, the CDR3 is TGTGCCAGCAGTCCCACGGGACTAGCGGATCAAGAGACCCAGTACTTC. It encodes CASSPTGLADQETQYF.

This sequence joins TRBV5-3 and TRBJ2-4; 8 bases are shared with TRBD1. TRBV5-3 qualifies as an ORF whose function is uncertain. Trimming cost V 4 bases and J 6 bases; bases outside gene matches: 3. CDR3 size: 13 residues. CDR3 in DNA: TGTGCCAGAAGCCCTGGACAGGGAAACATTCAGTACTTC. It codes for CARSPGQGNIQYF.

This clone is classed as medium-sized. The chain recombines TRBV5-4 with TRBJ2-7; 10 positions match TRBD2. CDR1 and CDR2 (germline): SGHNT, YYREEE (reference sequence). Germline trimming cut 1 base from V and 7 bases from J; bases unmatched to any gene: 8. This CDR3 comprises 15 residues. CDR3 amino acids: CASSLTSGELGEQYF. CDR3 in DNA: TGTGCCAGCAGCTTGACTAGCGGGGAGCTAGGGGAGCAGTACTTC.

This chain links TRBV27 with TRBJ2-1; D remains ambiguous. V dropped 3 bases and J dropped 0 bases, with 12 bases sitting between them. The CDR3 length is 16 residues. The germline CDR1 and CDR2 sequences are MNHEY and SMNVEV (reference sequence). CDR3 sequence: CASSFTGSSSYNEQFF. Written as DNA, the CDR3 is TGTGCCAGCAGTTTTACCGGCAGTAGCTCCTACAATGAGCAGTTCTTC.

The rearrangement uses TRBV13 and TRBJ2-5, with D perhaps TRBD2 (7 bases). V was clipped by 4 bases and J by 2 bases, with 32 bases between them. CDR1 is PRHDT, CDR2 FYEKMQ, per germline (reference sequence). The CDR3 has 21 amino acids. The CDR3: CASSWGGGAFGSASMQETQYF. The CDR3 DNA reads TGTGCCAGCAGCTGGGGAGGGGGGGCCTTTGGCTCGGCTTCGATGCAAGAGACCCAGTACTTC.